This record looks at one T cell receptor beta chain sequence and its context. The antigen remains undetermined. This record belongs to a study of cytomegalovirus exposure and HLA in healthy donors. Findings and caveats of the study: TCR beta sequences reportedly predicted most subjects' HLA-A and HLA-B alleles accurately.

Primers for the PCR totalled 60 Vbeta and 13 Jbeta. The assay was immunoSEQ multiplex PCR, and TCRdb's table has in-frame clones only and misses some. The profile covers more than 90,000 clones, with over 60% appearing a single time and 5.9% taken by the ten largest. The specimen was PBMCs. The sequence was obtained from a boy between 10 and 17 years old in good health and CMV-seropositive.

This chain's CDR3 is CASSPRQGRRSSYEQYF. The CDR3 DNA reads TGTGCCAGCAGCCCCAGACAGGGCCGGAGAAGCTCCTACGAGCAGTACTTC. This chain links TRBV5-4 with TRBJ2-7, with TRBD1 matching 7 bases. Germline V CDR1 and CDR2: SGHNT, YYREEE (reference sequence). The length of the CDR3 is 17 residues. Germline trimming cut 4 bases from V and 0 bases from J; bases unmatched to any gene: 13.